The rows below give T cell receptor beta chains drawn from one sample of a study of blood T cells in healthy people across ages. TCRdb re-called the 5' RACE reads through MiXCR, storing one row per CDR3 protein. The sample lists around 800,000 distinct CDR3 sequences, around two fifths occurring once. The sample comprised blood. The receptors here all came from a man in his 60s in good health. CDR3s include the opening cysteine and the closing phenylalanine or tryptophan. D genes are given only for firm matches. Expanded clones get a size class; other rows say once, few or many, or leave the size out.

CDR3 DNA: TGTGCCAGCAGTTTCGGGACTAGCGGGGGGGTAGCCGGGGAGCTGTTTTTT
CDR3 protein: CASSFGTSGGVAGELFF
D gene: TRBD2
J gene: TRBJ2-2
clone size: -
V gene: TRBV12-3/TRBV12-4

CDR3 DNA: TGCGCCAGCAGATTCATGAGCGGGGGGGGGAACAATGAGCAGTACTTC
CDR3 protein: CASRFMSGGGNNEQYF
D gene: TRBD2
J gene: TRBJ2-7
clone size: -
V gene: TRBV5-1

CDR3 DNA: TGTGCTAGTGGTTCGGGCAGGGCCGGGAGCACCGGGGAGCTGTTTTTT
CDR3 protein: CASGSGRAGSTGELFF
D gene: -
J gene: TRBJ2-2
clone size: -
V gene: TRBV12-5

CDR3 DNA: TGCAGTGCTTCGAAAACAGACTATAGCAATCAGCCCCAGCATTTT
CDR3 protein: CSASKTDYSNQPQHF
D gene: -
J gene: TRBJ1-5
clone size: -
V gene: TRBV20-1

CDR3 DNA: TGCAGTGCTAGAATAGCGGGGGGGCCCACCGGGGAGCTGTTTTTT
CDR3 protein: CSARIAGGPTGELFF
D gene: TRBD2
J gene: TRBJ2-2
clone size: -
V gene: TRBV20-1

CDR3 DNA: TGTGCCAGCGAAGCGGGGGGGACCGGGGAGCTGTTTTTT
CDR3 protein: CASEAGGTGELFF
D gene: TRBD2
J gene: TRBJ2-2
clone size: -
V gene: TRBV7-9

CDR3 DNA: TGTGCCAGCAGCTTAGAGCCCAAAAACATTCAGTACTTC
CDR3 protein: CASSLEPKNIQYF
D gene: -
J gene: TRBJ2-4
clone size: many
V gene: TRBV11-2

CDR3 DNA: TGTGCCAGCAGCCCAAGAGATGGGGGGAACTATGGCTACACCTTC
CDR3 protein: CASSPRDGGNYGYTF
D gene: -
J gene: TRBJ1-2
clone size: -
V gene: TRBV9

CDR3 DNA: TGCGCCAGCAGCAGACTAGCGTACAATGAGCAGTTCTTC
CDR3 protein: CASSRLAYNEQFF
D gene: TRBD2
J gene: TRBJ2-1
clone size: -
V gene: TRBV4-1

CDR3 DNA: TGCAGTGCTCCTAAACGGGGGGTCGGAGAGACCCAGTACTTC
CDR3 protein: CSAPKRGVGETQYF
D gene: TRBD2
J gene: TRBJ2-5
clone size: few
V gene: TRBV20-1

CDR3 DNA: TGTGCCAGCAGCGCGGGGGTTCACACCGGGGAGCTGTTTTTT
CDR3 protein: CASSAGVHTGELFF
D gene: TRBD2
J gene: TRBJ2-2
clone size: -
V gene: TRBV11-2

CDR3 DNA: TGCGCCAGCAGCGAGGGGACGAGCACAGATACGCAGTATTTT
CDR3 protein: CASSEGTSTDTQYF
D gene: -
J gene: TRBJ2-3
clone size: -
V gene: TRBV5-1

CDR3 DNA: TGTGCCAGCAGCCCCAGGACAGGGAATATATATGGCTACACCTTC
CDR3 protein: CASSPRTGNIYGYTF
D gene: TRBD1
J gene: TRBJ1-2
clone size: few
V gene: TRBV13

CDR3 DNA: TGTGCCAGCAGTCCCACTAGCGACCCAGGTACGCAGTATTTT
CDR3 protein: CASSPTSDPGTQYF
D gene: TRBD2
J gene: TRBJ2-3
clone size: -
V gene: TRBV6-2/TRBV6-3

CDR3 DNA: TGCGCCAGCTCCCTTGGGCGCCCAAGCGACAATGAGCAGTTCTTC
CDR3 protein: CASSLGRPSDNEQFF
D gene: -
J gene: TRBJ2-1
clone size: -
V gene: TRBV5-1

CDR3 DNA: TGCGCCAGCAGCCCCTTCGGGTACGGGGATGGCTACACCTTC
CDR3 protein: CASSPFGYGDGYTF
D gene: -
J gene: TRBJ1-2
clone size: few
V gene: TRBV5-1

CDR3 DNA: TGTGCCAGCAGTGCGGACAGGGGAAGCGACGAGCAGTACTTC
CDR3 protein: CASSADRGSDEQYF
D gene: TRBD1
J gene: TRBJ2-7
clone size: -
V gene: TRBV2

CDR3 DNA: TGTGCCAGCAGCACCCCCTTTGGTAGCGGGGGGGCTGGCACAGATACGCAGTATTTT
CDR3 protein: CASSTPFGSGGAGTDTQYF
D gene: TRBD2
J gene: TRBJ2-3
clone size: few
V gene: TRBV7-2

CDR3 DNA: TGCGCCAGCAGCACAAGCAGGGGGGGGGGCTACAATGAGCAGTTCTTC
CDR3 protein: CASSTSRGGGYNEQFF
D gene: -
J gene: TRBJ2-1
clone size: -
V gene: TRBV5-1

CDR3 DNA: TGTGCCAGCACCAGGACAGGGGTCTATCATGGCTACACCTTC
CDR3 protein: CASTRTGVYHGYTF
D gene: TRBD1
J gene: TRBJ1-2
clone size: -
V gene: TRBV12-3/TRBV12-4